The source of this T cell receptor beta chain is a study of T-cell memory formation after mild COVID-19. General observations from the study: For second-wave clones that peaked at day 37, SARS-CoV-2 specificity went unverified. The main location of contracting CD4+ clones was CM and EM, and that of contracting CD8+ clones was EMRA. The study found balanced CD4/CD8 in clones contracting day 15 to 85 and a CD4+ lean in later expanders.

Points on this clonotype: Its antigen is as yet unknown.

A 5'RACE reaction primed in the constant segment made cDNA libraries of TCR alpha and TCR beta, and these carried sample barcodes and UMIs. TCRdb reprocessed the 5' RACE reads with MiXCR, giving one entry per CDR3 protein. The sample lists 450,000 to 650,000 distinct CDR3 sequences; more than 15% were seen once. The germline gives CDR1 SQVTM, CDR2 ANQGSEA. V gave up 7 bases and J gave up 3 bases; unmatched junction bases: 6. This CDR3 is built from 13 residues. This chain connects TRBV29-1 to TRBJ2-3; TRBD2 agrees at 8 bases. This sequence originates from an adult woman who had mild COVID-19 (a few samples of this study predate the infection). Cell type and time point are not known. Sequencing input: PBMCs or a T cell subset sorted from them (not recorded which). DNA of the CDR3: TGCAGCGCCACCGGGAGGGGTACAGATACGCAGTATTTT. This sequence encodes CSATGRGTDTQYF.